This is a list of T cell receptor beta chains from one sample in a study of cytomegalovirus exposure and HLA in healthy donors. Generated by immunoSEQ multiplex PCR, the TCRdb table keeps only in-frame clones and is missing some. Here the sample spans some 130,000 clones, roughly 71% being singletons. The sequenced sample consisted of PBMCs. Every receptor here comes from a woman in her forties or fifties in good health and CMV-seropositive. Both conserved end residues are part of each CDR3. The D gene is left open where the match is weak. Size tells how often a clone was seen (once, few, many) or the class of an expanded clone, and some rows leave it out.

d_gene	v_gene	abundance	j_gene	CDR3nt	CDR3aa
TRBD2	TRBV27	.	TRBJ2-3	TGTGCCAGCAGTTTATCTAGCGGGGGGGTCACAGATACGCAGTATTTT	CASSLSSGGVTDTQYF
.	TRBV7-2	.	TRBJ1-3	TGTGCCAGCAGCTTAGCGCTGGGAGCCCAGAGTGGAAACACCATATATTTT	CASSLALGAQSGNTIYF
.	TRBV7-9	.	TRBJ1-3	TGTGCCAGCAATACCGAGGCGTACTCTGGAAACACCATATATTTT	CASNTEAYSGNTIYF
.	TRBV11-2	.	TRBJ2-3	TGTGCCAGCAGCCCAAAGGTACGCGGAGATACGCAGTATTTT	CASSPKVRGDTQYF
.	TRBV11-2	.	TRBJ2-5	TGTGCCAGCAGCTTACAGGCGGGGCAAGAGACCCAGTACTTC	CASSLQAGQETQYF
.	TRBV5-6	.	TRBJ2-3	TGTGCCAGCAGCTTTTCCTCCGGCAGGGGCTATTTGGATACGCAGTATTTT	CASSFSSGRGYLDTQYF
.	TRBV20-1	few	TRBJ2-1	TGCAGTGCTAGAGAACCGGCTAGAGAGTTCTTC	CSAREPAREFF
.	TRBV19	.	TRBJ1-6	TGTGCCGTATCTCAGACGGGGAGCTCACCCCTCCACTTT	CAVSQTGSSPLHF
TRBD1	TRBV6-6	once	TRBJ2-7	TGTGCCAGCAGCCCGCGGACAGGGTTAGTCGAGCAGTACTTC	CASSPRTGLVEQYF
TRBD1	TRBV27	once	TRBJ1-1	TGTGCCACCCGGAACGGGACAGGGATATTACGGCGCCCTGAAGCTTTCTTT	CATRNGTGILRRPEAFF
TRBD2	TRBV30	few	TRBJ2-5	TGTGCCTGCGGAACGGGGGGGGCGGAGACCCAGTACTTC	CACGTGGAETQYF
TRBD1	TRBV6-6	.	TRBJ2-5	TGTGCCAGCAGTGTACAGGGGTGGCAGACCCAGTACTTC	CASSVQGWQTQYF
.	TRBV9	once	TRBJ2-1	TGTGCCAGCAGCGTAAGAGGGGACTTAAGCTCCTACAATGAGCAGTTCTTC	CASSVRGDLSSYNEQFF
TRBD1	TRBV2	.	TRBJ1-4	TGTGCCAGCAGGGGGACAGGGAATGAAAAACTGTTTTTT	CASRGTGNEKLFF
.	TRBV2	few	TRBJ2-3	TGTGCCAGCAGCCCTTCATGGCCCACAGATACGCAGTATTTT	CASSPSWPTDTQYF
TRBD1	TRBV11-2	.	TRBJ1-2	TGTGCCAGCAGCTCTCCAGGGGGCGGTCTCTATGGCTACACCTTC	CASSSPGGGLYGYTF
TRBD1	TRBV4-1	.	TRBJ1-2	TGCGCCAGCCGCCAAGATAGGACAGGGGTGTTAGGCTATGGCTACACCTTC	CASRQDRTGVLGYGYTF
TRBD1	TRBV19	.	TRBJ2-7	TGTGCCAGTAGTACCCCGGGACAGGGGAACTACGAGCAGTACTTC	CASSTPGQGNYEQYF
.	TRBV7-2	.	TRBJ2-7	TGTGCCAGCAGCTTAGGGGGCGGGGTCGAGCAGTACTTC	CASSLGGGVEQYF
.	TRBV6-5	.	TRBJ2-7	TGTGCCAGCAGTTCCATGAGGAAGACTGTCGAGCAGTACTTC	CASSSMRKTVEQYF
.	TRBV29-1	.	TRBJ1-4	TGCAGCGTTGACGCTCGGGGGGATGAAAAACTGTTTTTT	CSVDARGDEKLFF
TRBD2	TRBV14	.	TRBJ2-7	TGTGCCAGCAGCCAAGATCAAACTAGCGGGGGGCGCCCCACCTACGAGCAGTACTTC	CASSQDQTSGGRPTYEQYF
.	TRBV30	few	TRBJ1-2	TGTGCCTGGGACAGGCGGGACTATGGCTACACCTTC	CAWDRRDYGYTF
TRBD1	TRBV7-9	.	TRBJ1-2	TGTGCCTCCGGGACAGAGAACTATGGCTACACCTTC	CASGTENYGYTF
TRBD1	TRBV29-1	.	TRBJ1-1	TGCAGCGTCACAGGGGACACTGAAGCTTTCTTT	CSVTGDTEAFF
.	TRBV19	.	TRBJ2-2	TGTGCCAGTAGTATTGTTGGGGCGACGAACACCGGGGAGCTGTTTTTT	CASSIVGATNTGELFF
TRBD1	TRBV30	.	TRBJ2-7	TGTGCCTGGATTCCGGGACAGGTTGGCGAGCAGTACTTC	CAWIPGQVGEQYF
TRBD2	TRBV5-6	.	TRBJ2-3	TGTGCCAGCAGCTTGTTCGCGGGGGGGCTATCGTCAGATACGCAGTATTTT	CASSLFAGGLSSDTQYF
.	TRBV12-5	many	TRBJ2-5	TGTCGCCCCAGGGCAGAGACCCAGTACTTC	CRPRAETQYF
.	TRBV12-5	.	TRBJ1-3	TGTGCTAGTGCCATTAGGGGGTACTCTGGAAACACCATATATTTT	CASAIRGYSGNTIYF